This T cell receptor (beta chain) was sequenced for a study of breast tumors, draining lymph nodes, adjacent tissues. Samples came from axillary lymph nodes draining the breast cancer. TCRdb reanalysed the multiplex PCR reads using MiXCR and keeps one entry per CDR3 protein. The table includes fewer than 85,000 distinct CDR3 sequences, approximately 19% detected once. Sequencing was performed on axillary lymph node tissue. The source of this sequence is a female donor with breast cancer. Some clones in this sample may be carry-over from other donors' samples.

Here the CDR3 reads CASSLTVRGNPAFF. The CDR3 coding sequence is TGTGCCAGCAGCTTAACCGTACGGGGGAACCCTGCTTTCTTT. The chain carries TRBV7-2 and TRBJ1-1; D possibly corresponds to TRBD1 (5 bases). With 2 bases removed from V and 11 bases from J, the gap between germline ends came to 18 bases. Per the germline V gene, CDR1 is SGHTA and CDR2 is FQGNSA. The CDR3 is 14 residues long.